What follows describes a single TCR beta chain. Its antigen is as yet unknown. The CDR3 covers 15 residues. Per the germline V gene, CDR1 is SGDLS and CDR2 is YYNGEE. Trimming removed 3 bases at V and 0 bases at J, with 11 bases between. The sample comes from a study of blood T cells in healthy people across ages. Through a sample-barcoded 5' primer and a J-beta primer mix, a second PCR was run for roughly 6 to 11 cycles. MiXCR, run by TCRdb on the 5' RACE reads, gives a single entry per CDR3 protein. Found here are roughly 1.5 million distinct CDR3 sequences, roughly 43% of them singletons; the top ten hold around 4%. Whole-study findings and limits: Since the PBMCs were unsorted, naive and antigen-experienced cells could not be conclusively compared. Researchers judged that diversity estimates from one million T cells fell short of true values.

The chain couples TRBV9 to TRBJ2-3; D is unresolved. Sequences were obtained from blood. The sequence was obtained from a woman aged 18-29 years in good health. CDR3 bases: TGTGCCAGCAGCGCAGAGGCCAGTAGCACAGATACGCAGTATTTT. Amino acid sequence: CASSAEASSTDTQYF.